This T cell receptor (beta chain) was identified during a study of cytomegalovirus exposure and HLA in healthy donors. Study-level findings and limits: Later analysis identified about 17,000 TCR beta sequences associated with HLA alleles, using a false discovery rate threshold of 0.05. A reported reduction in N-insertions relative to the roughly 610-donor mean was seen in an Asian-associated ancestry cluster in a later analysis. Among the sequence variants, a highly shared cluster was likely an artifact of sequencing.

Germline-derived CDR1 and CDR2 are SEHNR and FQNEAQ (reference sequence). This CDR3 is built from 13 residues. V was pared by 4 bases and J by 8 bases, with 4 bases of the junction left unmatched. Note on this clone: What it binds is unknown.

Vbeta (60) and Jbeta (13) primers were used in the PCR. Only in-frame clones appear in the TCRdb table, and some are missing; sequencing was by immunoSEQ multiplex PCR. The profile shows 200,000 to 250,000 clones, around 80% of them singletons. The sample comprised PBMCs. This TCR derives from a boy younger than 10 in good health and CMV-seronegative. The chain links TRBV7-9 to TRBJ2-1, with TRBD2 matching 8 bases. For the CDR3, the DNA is TGTGCCAGCAGCTCACTAGCGGCGGATGAGCAGTTCTTC. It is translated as CASSSLAADEQFF. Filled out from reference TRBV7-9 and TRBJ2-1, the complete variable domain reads DTGVSQNPRHKITKRGQNVTFRCDPISEHNRLYWYRQTLGQGPEFLTYFQNEAQLEKSRLLSDRFSAERPKGSFSTLEIQRTEQGDSAMYLCASSSLAADEQFFGPGTRLTVL.